A single sample is the source of the 5 T cell receptor beta chains below, sequenced in a study of T-cell reconstitution after alpha-beta-depleted transplantation in children. Preparation of the TCRbeta library involved a method that used unique molecular identifiers. TCRdb re-called the PCR reads with MiXCR, one entry per CDR3 protein. This table holds over 200,000 distinct CDR3 sequences, under 9.5% found once. The sample in question was PBMCs from the stem cell graft donor, obtained from the stem cell graft. The receptors were gathered from a human donor who donated a stem cell graft to a child with acute lymphoblastic leukemia.

The genes are TRBV20-1 and TRBJ2-5; 9 bases are shared with TRBD1. V was clipped by 3 bases and J by 2 bases; unmatched bases: 7. The CDR3 has 15 residues. CDR1 DFQATT and CDR2 SNEGSKA come from the germline V gene (reference sequence). As DNA, the CDR3 is TGCAGTGCTAGTGCCGGGACAGGGCCTCAAGAGACCCAGTACTTC. Translated, it gives CSASAGTGPQETQYF.

This clonotype occurred a few times. V is TRBV4-2 and J is TRBJ2-3; no definite D call. The CDR3 is 12 residues long. V shed 1 base and J shed 6 bases, with 5 bases lying between them. Germline CDR1 LGHNA, CDR2 YNFKEQ. CDR3 nucleotides: TGTGCCAGCAGCCAAGTGAAGGATACGCAGTATTTT. This encodes CASSQVKDTQYF.

This chain links TRBV5-1 with TRBJ2-2; TRBD1 aligns across 9 bases. The V and J ends lost 5 bases and 5 bases, in that order; junction bases with no gene match: 7. CDR1 SGHRS and CDR2 YFSETQ come from the germline V gene. The CDR3 sequence is 15 residues long. The CDR3 loop reads CASRQLQGATGELFF. CDR3 nucleotide sequence: TGCGCCAGCAGACAACTACAGGGGGCAACCGGGGAGCTGTTTTTT.

This clonotype came up a few times. The chain couples TRBV7-8 to TRBJ2-3, with D hard to call. V was cut by 3 bases and J by 3 bases, with 22 bases left in between. There are 18 residues in the CDR3. CDR1 is SGHVS, CDR2 FQNEAQ, per germline. The CDR3 sequence is CASSFPRHLLSETDTQYF. CDR3 DNA: TGTGCCAGCAGCTTCCCTAGACACCTCTTGAGCGAAACAGATACGCAGTATTTT.

In this sample, this clonotype turned up a few times. The CDR3 loop is CASSLRGPSSYEQYF. The CDR3 DNA is TGTGCCAGCAGTTTACGGGGGCCGAGCTCCTACGAGCAGTACTTC. The V call is TRBV12-3 or TRBV12-4, the J call TRBJ2-7; perhaps D is TRBD1 or TRBD2 (6 bases each). With 2 bases removed from V and 0 bases from J, the gap between germline ends came to 11 bases. The CDR3 extends over 15 amino acids.